These 29 T cell receptor beta chains were sequenced from one sample in a study of regulatory T cells in long-lasting Graves disease. Time point denoted: newly diagnosed GD, antithyroid drugs for less than 3 months. RNA extracted from PBMCs served as the sequencing template. Investigators prepared the TCR beta libraries by applying iRepertoire HTBI primers and Arm-PCR of CDR3 regions. TCRdb reprocessed the multiplex PCR reads via MiXCR and lists one record per CDR3 protein. The sample shows 400,000 to 500,000 distinct CDR3 sequences, about 15% of them seen only once. Another study also made use of these data, one on T cells in Graves' hyperthyroidism and ophthalmopathy.

The sample in question was peripheral blood mononuclear cells (PBMCs), obtained at new diagnosis, from a patient treated with antithyroid drugs. These receptors were obtained from a woman younger than 45 with Graves disease.

Only one count was recorded for this clonotype. A read error may explain this, as a much larger clone is one base away. The chain combines TRBV7-2 with TRBJ2-3, with a tentative D call TRBD2 (6 bases). This CDR3 has 15 amino acids. V shed 6 bases and J shed 6 bases, with 19 bases lying between them. Germline V gene lookup returns CDR1 SGHTA and CDR2 FQGNSA. DNA of the CDR3: TGTACCAGCAGGAGCAGGGAGGTAGCATGGGATACGCAGTATTTT. It is translated as CTSRSREVAWDTQYF.

This clonotype was counted at least ten times. J is TRBJ2-5 and V is TRBV20-1, with D perhaps TRBD2 (5 bases). Germline V gene sequence: CDR1 DFQATT, CDR2 SNEGSKA (reference sequence). V was shortened by 1 base and J by 5 bases, with 20 bases between the two germline ends. The CDR3 runs to 16 residues. The CDR3 DNA reads TGCAGTGCTAGAGTTACCCCCCGGGGAATCGTGGAGACCCAGTACTTC. It encodes CSARVTPRGIVETQYF.

This clonotype has a count of ten or more. This rearrangement joins TRBV24-1 to TRBJ2-1, with D uncertain. Germline loops: CDR1 KGHDR, CDR2 SFDVKD. The CDR3 length is 12 residues. The germline V and J ends were trimmed by 4 bases and 8 bases, with 8 bases remaining between them. The CDR3 nucleotides read TGTGCCACCAGTGAGGGCGACTATGAGCAGTTCTTC. Amino acids: CATSEGDYEQFF.

This rearrangement joins TRBV2 to TRBJ2-7; D perhaps matches TRBD1 (6 bases). CDR1 and CDR2 from the germline V gene are SNHLY and FYNNEI. The CDR3 spans 14 residues. V shed 6 bases and J shed 3 bases, with 15 bases lying between them. The CDR3 loop reads CASRRDRRVYEQYF. The CDR3 DNA is TGTGCCAGCAGGCGCGACAGGAGAGTCTACGAGCAGTACTTC.

The CDR3 DNA sequence: TGTGCCAGCTCACCACAGGGGACCGGTGGTGAAAAACTGTTTTTT. Translated, it gives CASSPQGTGGEKLFF. The chain carries TRBV18 and TRBJ1-4, with D possibly matching TRBD1 (5 bases). Trimming pared 1 base from V and 7 bases from J, leaving 13 bases between. In germline, CDR1 is KGHSH, CDR2 LQKENI. The CDR3 totals 15 residues.

At least ten counts were recorded for this clonotype. This chain links TRBV27 with TRBJ1-1, with D unresolved. V dropped 2 bases and J dropped 3 bases, with 10 bases sitting between them. The CDR3 is made up of 14 amino acids. In germline, CDR1 is MNHEY, CDR2 SMNVEV (reference sequence). The CDR3 DNA follows: TGTGCCAGCAGTTTACGCTATCGGGACACTGAAGCTTTCTTT. Encoded protein: CASSLRYRDTEAFF.

This clonotype was seen a few times. Since no conserved phenylalanine or tryptophan closes the CDR3, a read error is the likely cause. V is TRBV7-7 and J is TRBJ1-3; unclear D gene. V was shortened by 1 base and J by 0 bases, with 1 base between the two germline ends. The germline gives CDR1 SSHAT, CDR2 FNYEAQ (reference sequence). The CDR3 length is 13 residues. The CDR3 region is CASSLGSGNTIYS. The CDR3 nucleotides read TGTGCCAGCAGCTTAGGCTCTGGAAACACCATATATTCT.

This clonotype has ten or more counts. The chain links TRBV5-6 to TRBJ1-1; the D gene is possibly TRBD1 (5 bases). The V gene lost 5 bases and the J gene lost 2 bases, with 10 bases spanning the gap. This CDR3 contains 13 residues. CDR1 SGHDT and CDR2 YYEEEE come from the germline V gene. Here the CDR3 DNA reads TGTGCCAGCAGAGGGGTCGCCAACACTGAAGCTTTCTTT. It encodes CASRGVANTEAFF.

This clonotype has a handful of counts. This chain uses TRBV19 with TRBJ1-5; D gene uncertain. This CDR3 contains 15 residues. Germline-derived CDR1 and CDR2 are LNHDA and SQIVND (reference sequence). V shed 7 bases and J shed 0 bases, with 13 bases lying between them. CDR3 region: CASTYTTYSNQPQHF. In nucleotides, the CDR3 is TGTGCCAGTACCTACACAACTTATAGCAATCAGCCCCAGCATTTT.

There are many counts of this clonotype. The chain employs TRBV11-2 and TRBJ2-1, with D tentatively TRBD2 (5 bases). This CDR3 spans 14 amino acids. Looked up from germline, CDR1 is SGHAT and CDR2 is FQNNGV. V was clipped by 2 bases and J by 3 bases, with 8 bases between them. CDR3 sequence (DNA): TGTGCCAGCAGCTTATCGGGGTACTACAATGAGCAGTTCTTC. It specifies CASSLSGYYNEQFF. Together with reference TRBV11-2 and TRBJ2-1, the CDR3 gives the full variable domain: EAGVAQSPRYKIIEKRQSVAFWCNPISGHATLYWYQQILGQGPKLLIQFQNNGVVDDSQLPKDRFSAERLKGVDSTLKIQPAKLEDSAVYLCASSLSGYYNEQFFGPGTRLTVL.

This clonotype was counted many times. The V and J genes are TRBV4-1 and TRBJ2-3; 12 bases are a match to TRBD2. Germline V CDR1 and CDR2: MGHRA, YSYEKL. The ends lost 1 base at V and 3 bases at J; junction bases unmatched: 11. CDR3 length: 19 amino acids. The CDR3 protein is CASSQGTSGKDTRTDTQYF. CDR3 sequence (DNA): TGCGCCAGCAGCCAAGGGACTAGCGGGAAGGACACAAGGACAGATACGCAGTATTTT.

This clonotype was counted many times. The V call is TRBV6-1, the J call TRBJ1-1; 9 nucleotides line up with TRBD1. The CDR3 spans 16 residues. CDR1 and CDR2 (germline): MNHNS, SASEGT. J gave up 4 bases and V 6 bases, and 12 bases lay outside the gene matches. DNA of the CDR3: TGTGCCAGCAGGATTCAGACAGGGGGTTCGGCCACTGAAGCTTTCTTT. It encodes CASRIQTGGSATEAFF.

This clonotype has a count of ten or more. The chain couples TRBV5-8 to TRBJ2-7; 11 nucleotides line up with TRBD2. The CDR3 sequence is 18 residues long. Germline-derived CDR1 and CDR2 are SGHTS and YDEGEE. After removal of 1 base from V and 2 bases from J, the junction contained 11 bases not matched to a gene. As DNA, the CDR3 is TGTGCCAGCAGCTTGATGGTACGTAGCGGGAGGGCCGCCTACGAGCAGTACTTC. This encodes CASSLMVRSGRAAYEQYF.

This clonotype appeared many times. The V and J genes are TRBV6-2 or TRBV6-3 and TRBJ2-5; 13 bases line up with TRBD2. The CDR3 loop spans 19 amino acids. V lost 7 bases to trimming and J lost 7 bases; unmatched junction nucleotides: 21. The germline CDR1 and CDR2 sequences are MNHEY and SVGEGT. CDR3 bases: TGTGCCAGCACGAAGAGGGCGAGACTAGCGGGAGGAGGAGGGGGGACCCAGTACTTC. As protein: CASTKRARLAGGGGGTQYF.

This clonotype turned up a few times. The J gene is TRBJ1-5, the V gene TRBV20-1; D not resolved. Per the germline V gene, CDR1 is DFQATT and CDR2 is SNEGSKA (reference sequence). The CDR3 is 13 residues long. V dropped 5 bases and J dropped 5 bases, with 13 bases sitting between them. The CDR3 nucleotides are TGCAGTGCTCGTTTGGGAAGGGATCAGCCCCAGCATTTT. Its translation is CSARLGRDQPQHF.

This rearrangement joins TRBV12-3 or TRBV12-4 to TRBJ2-4; D is ambiguous. The germline V and J ends were trimmed by 2 bases and 4 bases, with 9 bases remaining between them. This CDR3 spans 14 amino acids. The CDR3 sequence is CASSLLDKKNIQYF. The DNA for the CDR3 is TGTGCCAGCAGTTTACTTGACAAAAAAAACATTCAGTACTTC.

The chain uses TRBV4-1 and TRBJ2-6, with D hard to call. Germline-derived CDR1 and CDR2 are MGHRA and YSYEKL. The V end was cut by 0 bases, the J end by 4 bases, with 10 bases between. This CDR3 is built from 16 residues. CDR3 DNA: TGCGCCAGCAGCCAAGATGTTAGCACCGGGGCCAACGTCCTGACTTTC. Protein sequence: CASSQDVSTGANVLTF.

This clonotype was counted only a few times. This chain uses TRBV6-1 with TRBJ2-3; possibly TRBD1 or TRBD2 for D (5 bases each). The germline V gene encodes CDR1 MNHNS and CDR2 SASEGT. The germline V and J ends were trimmed by 4 bases and 6 bases, with 11 bases remaining between them. The CDR3 consists of 13 residues. The CDR3 region is CASSVGPGDTQYF. CDR3 bases: TGTGCCAGCAGTGTGGGACCGGGGGATACGCAGTATTTT.

This clonotype was seen repeatedly, ten times or more. The V gene is TRBV7-9, the J gene TRBJ2-2; TRBD2 aligns across 7 bases. CDR1 and CDR2 (germline): SEHNR, FQNEAQ (reference sequence). V lost 3 bases and J lost 3; bases outside the gene matches: 13. The CDR3 covers 18 residues. The CDR3: CASSLGRWEGLDTGELFF. The CDR3 DNA reads as TGTGCCAGCAGCTTGGGACGTTGGGAGGGCCTGGACACCGGGGAGCTGTTTTTT.

This clonotype was observed many times. This chain uses TRBV20-1 with TRBJ2-1, with D possibly matching TRBD2 (5 bases). The germline V gene has CDR1 DFQATT and CDR2 SNEGSKA (reference sequence). CDR3 length: 15 residues. Trimming left V 3 bases short and J 3 bases short, with 15 bases between. CDR3: CSASPLPRGYNEQFF. Written as DNA, the CDR3 is TGCAGTGCTAGCCCTTTGCCCCGGGGCTACAATGAGCAGTTCTTC.

This clonotype was recorded at least ten times. The rearrangement uses TRBV13 and TRBJ2-7, with D maybe TRBD1 (7 bases). The CDR3 is made up of 16 amino acids. Germline loops: CDR1 PRHDT, CDR2 FYEKMQ (reference sequence). The V end was cut by 4 bases, the J end by 4 bases, with 20 bases between. The CDR3 spells CASSSLSGGRIYEQYF. CDR3 nucleotides: TGTGCCAGCAGCTCACTCTCAGGGGGGCGAATTTACGAGCAGTACTTC.

V gene TRBV10-3 combines with J gene TRBJ1-2; TRBD1 is a possible D gene (5 bases). The V gene lost 3 bases and the J gene lost 8 bases, with 16 bases spanning the gap. The CDR3 has 14 amino acids. Germline V lookup: CDR1 ENHRY, CDR2 SYGVKD. This chain's CDR3 is CAISDSGYLVGYTF. CDR3 bases: TGTGCCATCAGTGATTCAGGGTATCTGGTGGGCTACACCTTC.

At least ten counts were recorded for this clonotype. V is TRBV20-1 and J is TRBJ2-1, with 8 positions matching TRBD2. The V gene end was trimmed by 0 bases and the J gene end by 2 bases; junction bases not matched to a gene: 15. Per germline, CDR1 DFQATT and CDR2 SNEGSKA (reference sequence). The CDR3 runs to 19 residues. In nucleotides, the CDR3 is TGCAGTGCTAGAGAGGGGCCCCTTGGCGCGGGAGGTACCTACAATGAGCAGTTCTTC. It encodes CSAREGPLGAGGTYNEQFF.

This clonotype has at least ten counts. The J gene is TRBJ2-7, the V gene TRBV24-1; D perhaps matches TRBD2 (6 bases). Trimming pared 4 bases from V and 1 base from J, leaving 13 bases between. The CDR3 sequence is 15 residues long. CDR1 and CDR2 (germline): KGHDR, SFDVKD. CDR3 loop: CATSDAGRGSYEQYF. Here the CDR3 DNA reads TGTGCCACCAGTGACGCGGGGAGAGGGTCCTACGAGCAGTACTTC.

A word on this clonotype: A read error may produce the germline difference seen at one junction end. This chain links TRBV12-3 or TRBV12-4 with TRBJ2-2, with 10 bases aligning to TRBD2. This CDR3 region has 15 residues. CDR3 amino acids: CASSFTSGNAGELFF. The CDR3 bases are TGTGCCAGCAGTTTCACTAGCGGGAACGCCGGGGAGCTGTTTTTT.

In its sample, this clonotype was seen many times. V usage is TRBV11-3 and J usage is TRBJ1-4; the match to TRBD1 covers 7 bases. The CDR3 has 14 residues. V was clipped by 6 bases and J by 8 bases; unmatched bases: 9. Germline V gene lookup returns CDR1 SGHNT and CDR2 YENEEA. CDR3 amino acids: CASSSTDRVEKLFF. DNA of the CDR3: TGTGCCAGCAGTTCAACTGACAGGGTCGAAAAACTGTTTTTT.

The chain recombines TRBV4-1 with TRBJ2-3; no firm D call. The ends were cut back, 1 base at V and 5 bases at J, with 4 bases in the middle. The CDR3 runs 12 residues. CDR1 is MGHRA and CDR2 is YSYEKL in the germline V gene. The CDR3 DNA follows: TGCGCCAGCAGCCAAGTTCAAGATACGCAGTATTTT. Amino acids: CASSQVQDTQYF.

This clonotype was detected many times. This sequence joins TRBV7-3 and TRBJ2-3; 7 bases line up with TRBD2. The germline gives CDR1 SGHTA, CDR2 FQGTGA. V lost 3 bases to trimming and J lost 0 bases; unmatched junction nucleotides: 3. CDR3 length: 15 amino acids. The CDR3 DNA reads TGTGCCAGCAGCTTTAGCGGGCATAGCACAGATACGCAGTATTTT. Amino acids: CASSFSGHSTDTQYF.

This clonotype was counted only a few times. V gene TRBV5-5 combines with J gene TRBJ2-7; D is unclear. CDR3 length equals 13 residues. Germline V gene sequence: CDR1 SGHKS, CDR2 YYEKEE (reference sequence). Trimming stripped 2 bases from V and 2 bases from J, with 8 bases between. CDR3 protein: CASSFGFPYEQYF. As DNA, the CDR3 is TGTGCCAGCAGCTTCGGTTTTCCCTACGAGCAGTACTTC.